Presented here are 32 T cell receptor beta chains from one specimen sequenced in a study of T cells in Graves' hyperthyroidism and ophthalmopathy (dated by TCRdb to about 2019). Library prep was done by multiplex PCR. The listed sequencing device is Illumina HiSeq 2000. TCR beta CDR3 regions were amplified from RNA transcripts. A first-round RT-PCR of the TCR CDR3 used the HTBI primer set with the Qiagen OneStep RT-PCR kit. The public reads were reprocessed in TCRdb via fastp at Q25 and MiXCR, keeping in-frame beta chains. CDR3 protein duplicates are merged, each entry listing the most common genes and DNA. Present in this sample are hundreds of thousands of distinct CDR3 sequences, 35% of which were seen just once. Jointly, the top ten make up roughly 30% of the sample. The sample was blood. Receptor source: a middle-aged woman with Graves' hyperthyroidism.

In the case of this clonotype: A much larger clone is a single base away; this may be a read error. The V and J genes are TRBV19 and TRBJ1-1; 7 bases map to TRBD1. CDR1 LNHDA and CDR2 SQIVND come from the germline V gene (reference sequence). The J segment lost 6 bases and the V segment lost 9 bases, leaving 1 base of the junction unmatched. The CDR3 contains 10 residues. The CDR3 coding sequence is TGTGCCAGGGGACAGCCTGAAGCTTTCTTT. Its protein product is CARGQPEAFF.

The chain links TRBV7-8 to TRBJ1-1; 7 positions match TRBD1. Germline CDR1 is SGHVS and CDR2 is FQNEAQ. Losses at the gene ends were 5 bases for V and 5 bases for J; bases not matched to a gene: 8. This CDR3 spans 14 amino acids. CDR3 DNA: TGTGCCAGCAGCCAAGGACAGGCGATAACTGAAGCTTTCTTT. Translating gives CASSQGQAITEAFF.

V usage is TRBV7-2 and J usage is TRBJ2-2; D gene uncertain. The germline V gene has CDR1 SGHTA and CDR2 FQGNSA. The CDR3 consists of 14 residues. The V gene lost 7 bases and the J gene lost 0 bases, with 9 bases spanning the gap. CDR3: CASTLGSNTGELFF. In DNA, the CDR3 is TGTGCCAGCACCCTGGGGTCGAACACCGGGGAGCTGTTTTTT.

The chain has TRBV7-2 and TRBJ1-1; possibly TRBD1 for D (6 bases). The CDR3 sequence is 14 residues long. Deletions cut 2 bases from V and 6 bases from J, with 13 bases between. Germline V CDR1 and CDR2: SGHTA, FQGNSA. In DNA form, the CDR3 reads TGTACCAGCAGCTTAACACAGGGCGAAGCTGAAGCTTTCTTT. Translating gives CTSSLTQGEAEAFF. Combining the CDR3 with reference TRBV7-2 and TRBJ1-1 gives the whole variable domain GAGVSQSPSNKVTEKGKDVELRCDPISGHTALYWYRQSLGQGLEFLIYFQGNSAPDKSGLPSDRFSAERTGGSVSTLTIQRTQQEDSAVYLCTSSLTQGEAEAFFGQGTRLTVV.

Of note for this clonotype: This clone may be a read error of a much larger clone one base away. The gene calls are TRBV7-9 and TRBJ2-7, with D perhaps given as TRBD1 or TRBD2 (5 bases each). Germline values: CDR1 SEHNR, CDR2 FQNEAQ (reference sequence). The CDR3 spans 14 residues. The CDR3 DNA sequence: TGTGCCGGCAGCTGGGGTGGGGGCTCCTACGAGCAGTACTTC. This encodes CAGSWGGGSYEQYF.

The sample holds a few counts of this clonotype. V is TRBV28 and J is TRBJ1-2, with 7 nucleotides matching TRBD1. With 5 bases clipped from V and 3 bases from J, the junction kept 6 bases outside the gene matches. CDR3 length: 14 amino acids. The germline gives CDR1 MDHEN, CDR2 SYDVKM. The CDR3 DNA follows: TGTGCCAGCAGTCTCGGGACAGACTACTATGGCTACACCTTC. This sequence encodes CASSLGTDYYGYTF.

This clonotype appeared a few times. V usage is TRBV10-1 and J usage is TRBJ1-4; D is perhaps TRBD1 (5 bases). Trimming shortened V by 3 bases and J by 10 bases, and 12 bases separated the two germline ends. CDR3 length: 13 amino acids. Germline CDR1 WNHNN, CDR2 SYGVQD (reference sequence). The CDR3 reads CASSDSGLGKLFF. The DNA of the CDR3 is TGCGCCAGCAGTGACTCAGGGTTGGGAAAACTGTTTTTT.

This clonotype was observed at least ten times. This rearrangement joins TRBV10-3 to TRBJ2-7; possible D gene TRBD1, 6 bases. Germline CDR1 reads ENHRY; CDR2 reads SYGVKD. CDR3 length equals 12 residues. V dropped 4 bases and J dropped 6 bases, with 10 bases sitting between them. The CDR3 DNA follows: TGTGCCATCAGTGGGGGACACGCCGAGCAGTACTTC. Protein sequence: CAISGGHAEQYF.

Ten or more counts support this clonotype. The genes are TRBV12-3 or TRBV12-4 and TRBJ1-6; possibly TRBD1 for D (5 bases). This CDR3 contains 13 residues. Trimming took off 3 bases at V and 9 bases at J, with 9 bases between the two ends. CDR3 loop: CASSLGRVSPLHF. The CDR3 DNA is TGTGCCAGCAGTTTGGGACGGGTTTCACCCCTCCACTTT.

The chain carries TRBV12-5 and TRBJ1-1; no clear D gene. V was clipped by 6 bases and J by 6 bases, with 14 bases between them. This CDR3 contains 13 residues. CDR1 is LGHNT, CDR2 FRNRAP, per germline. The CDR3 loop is CASGIGLGPEAFF. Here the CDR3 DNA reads TGTGCTAGTGGCATAGGGTTAGGTCCTGAAGCTTTCTTT. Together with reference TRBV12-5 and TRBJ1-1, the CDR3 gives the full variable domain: DARVTQTPRHKVTEMGQEVTMRCQPILGHNTVFWYRQTMMQGLELLAYFRNRAPLDDSGMPKDRFSAEMPDATLATLKIQPSEPRDSAVYFCASGIGLGPEAFFGQGTRLTVV.

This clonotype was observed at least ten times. In DNA, the CDR3 is TGTGCCAGCAGCACGTCGCCGGGACAGGGCAGAGAAGCTAACTATGGCTACACCTTC. The encoded protein is CASSTSPGQGREANYGYTF. The chain combines TRBV5-6 with TRBJ1-2; 9 bases line up with TRBD1. CDR3 size: 19 residues. In germline, CDR1 is SGHDT, CDR2 YYEEEE. V gave up 4 bases and J gave up 0 bases; unmatched junction bases: 16.

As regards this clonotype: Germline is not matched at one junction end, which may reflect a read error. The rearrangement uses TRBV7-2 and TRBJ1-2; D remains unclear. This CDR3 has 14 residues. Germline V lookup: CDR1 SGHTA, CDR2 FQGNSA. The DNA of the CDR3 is TGCGCCAGCAGCCAAGGTCGGACTAACTATGGCTACACCTTC. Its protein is CASSQGRTNYGYTF.

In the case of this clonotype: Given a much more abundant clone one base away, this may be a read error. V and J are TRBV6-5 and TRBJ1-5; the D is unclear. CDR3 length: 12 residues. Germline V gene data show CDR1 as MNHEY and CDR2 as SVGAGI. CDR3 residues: CAISYGIQPQHF. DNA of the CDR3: TGTGCCATCAGTTACGGAATTCAGCCCCAGCATTTT.

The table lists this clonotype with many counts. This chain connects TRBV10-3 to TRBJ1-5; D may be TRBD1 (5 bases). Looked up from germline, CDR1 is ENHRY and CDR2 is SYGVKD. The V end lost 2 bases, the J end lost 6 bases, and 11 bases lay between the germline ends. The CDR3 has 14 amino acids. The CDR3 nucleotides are TGTGCCATCAGTGAGGCGGGGGGTGGTCAGCCCCAGCATTTT. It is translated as CAISEAGGGQPQHF.

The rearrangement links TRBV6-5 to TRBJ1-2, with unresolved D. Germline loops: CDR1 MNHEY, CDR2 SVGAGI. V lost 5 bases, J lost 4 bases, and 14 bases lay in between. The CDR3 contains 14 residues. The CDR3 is CASSPGQTPYGYTF. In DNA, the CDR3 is TGTGCCAGCAGTCCCGGTCAGACCCCCTATGGCTACACCTTC.

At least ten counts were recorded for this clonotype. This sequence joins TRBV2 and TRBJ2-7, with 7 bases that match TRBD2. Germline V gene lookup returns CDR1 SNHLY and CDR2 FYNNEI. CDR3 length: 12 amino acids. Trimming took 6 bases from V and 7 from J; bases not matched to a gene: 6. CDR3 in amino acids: CASRILAREQYF. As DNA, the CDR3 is TGTGCCAGCAGGATACTAGCGCGGGAGCAGTACTTC.

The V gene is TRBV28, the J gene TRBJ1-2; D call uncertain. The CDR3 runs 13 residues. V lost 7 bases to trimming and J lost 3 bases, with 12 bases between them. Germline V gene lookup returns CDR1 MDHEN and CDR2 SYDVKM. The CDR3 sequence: CASTGATDYGYTF. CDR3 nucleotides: TGTGCCAGCACCGGAGCGACTGACTATGGCTACACCTTC.

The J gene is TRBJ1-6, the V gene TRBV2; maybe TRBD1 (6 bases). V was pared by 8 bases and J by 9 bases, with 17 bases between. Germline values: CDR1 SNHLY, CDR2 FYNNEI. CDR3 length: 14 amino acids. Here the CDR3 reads CASSPGTLSSPLHF. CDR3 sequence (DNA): TGTGCCAGCTCCCCTGGGACACTATCTTCACCCCTCCACTTT. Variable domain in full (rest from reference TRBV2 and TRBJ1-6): EPEVTQTPSHQVTQMGQEVILRCVPISNHLYFYWYRQILGQKVEFLVSFYNNEISEKSEIFDDQFSVERPDGSNFTLKIRSTKLEDSAMYFCASSPGTLSSPLHFGNGTRLTVT.

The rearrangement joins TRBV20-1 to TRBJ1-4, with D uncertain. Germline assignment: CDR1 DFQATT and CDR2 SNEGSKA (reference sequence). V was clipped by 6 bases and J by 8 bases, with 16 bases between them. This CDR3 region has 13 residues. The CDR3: CSARGRSNEKLFF. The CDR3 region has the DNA TGCAGTGCCCGAGGACGGTCCAACGAAAAACTGTTTTTT.

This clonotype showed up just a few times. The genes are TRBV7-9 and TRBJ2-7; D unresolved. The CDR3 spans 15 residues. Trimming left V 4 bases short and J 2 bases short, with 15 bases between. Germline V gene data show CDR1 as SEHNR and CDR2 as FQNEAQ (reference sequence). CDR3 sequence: CASSSESVLPYEQYF. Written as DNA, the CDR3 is TGTGCCAGCAGCTCAGAATCGGTTTTACCCTACGAGCAGTACTTC.

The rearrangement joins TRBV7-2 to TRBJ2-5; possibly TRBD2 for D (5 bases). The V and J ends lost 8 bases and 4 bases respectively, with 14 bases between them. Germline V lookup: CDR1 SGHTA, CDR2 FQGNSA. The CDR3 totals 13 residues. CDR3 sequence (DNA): TGTGCCAGCTCACGGGGATGGGGAGAGACCCAGTACTTC. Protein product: CASSRGWGETQYF.

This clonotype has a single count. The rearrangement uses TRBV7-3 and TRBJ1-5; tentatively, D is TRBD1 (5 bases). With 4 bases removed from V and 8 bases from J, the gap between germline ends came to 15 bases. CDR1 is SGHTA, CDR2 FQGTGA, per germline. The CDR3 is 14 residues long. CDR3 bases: TGTGCCAGCAGCTCAGGAGGGGTCGGGGAGCCCCAGCATTTT. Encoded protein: CASSSGGVGEPQHF.

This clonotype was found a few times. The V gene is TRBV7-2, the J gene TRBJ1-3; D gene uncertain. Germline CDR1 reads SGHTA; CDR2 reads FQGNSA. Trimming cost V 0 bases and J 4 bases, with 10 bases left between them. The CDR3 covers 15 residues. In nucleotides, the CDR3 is TGTGCCAGCAGCTTAGCTGGGTCAGAAGGAAACACCATATATTTT. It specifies CASSLAGSEGNTIYF.

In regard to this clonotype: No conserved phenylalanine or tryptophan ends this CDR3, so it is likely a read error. CDR3 amino acids: CASKITGPLLMNTEAFS. The CDR3 nucleotides are TGTGCCAGCAAGATAACAGGTCCGCTCCTTATGAACACTGAAGCTTTCTCT. V usage is TRBV6-5 and J usage is TRBJ1-1, with D possibly being TRBD1 (5 bases). Trimming removed 7 bases at V and 0 bases at J, with 21 bases between. This CDR3 contains 17 residues. Germline values: CDR1 MNHEY, CDR2 SVGAGI.

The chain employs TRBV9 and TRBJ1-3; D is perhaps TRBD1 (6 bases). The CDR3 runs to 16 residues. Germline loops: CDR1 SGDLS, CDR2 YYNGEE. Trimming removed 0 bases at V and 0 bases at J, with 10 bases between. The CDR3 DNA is TGTGCCAGCAGCGTAGGGACAGCCCTCTCTGGAAACACCATATATTTT. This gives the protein CASSVGTALSGNTIYF.

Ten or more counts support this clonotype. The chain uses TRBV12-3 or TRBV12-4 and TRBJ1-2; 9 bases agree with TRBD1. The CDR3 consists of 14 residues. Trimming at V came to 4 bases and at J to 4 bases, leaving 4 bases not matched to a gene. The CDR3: CASSWTGDGYGYTF. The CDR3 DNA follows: TGTGCCAGCAGTTGGACAGGGGATGGCTATGGCTACACCTTC.

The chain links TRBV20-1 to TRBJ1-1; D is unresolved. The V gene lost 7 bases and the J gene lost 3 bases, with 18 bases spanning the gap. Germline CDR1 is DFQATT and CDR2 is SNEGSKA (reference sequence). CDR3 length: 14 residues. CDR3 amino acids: CSESGPSPDTEAFF. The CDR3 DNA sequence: TGCAGTGAGTCAGGCCCAAGCCCCGACACTGAAGCTTTCTTT.

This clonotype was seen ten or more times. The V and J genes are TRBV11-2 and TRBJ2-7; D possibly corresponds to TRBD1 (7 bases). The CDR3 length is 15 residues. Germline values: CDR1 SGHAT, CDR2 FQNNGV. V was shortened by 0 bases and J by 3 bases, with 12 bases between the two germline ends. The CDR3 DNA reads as TGTGCCAGCAGCTTAGAGCGGGGACAGATCTACGAGCAGTACTTC. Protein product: CASSLERGQIYEQYF.

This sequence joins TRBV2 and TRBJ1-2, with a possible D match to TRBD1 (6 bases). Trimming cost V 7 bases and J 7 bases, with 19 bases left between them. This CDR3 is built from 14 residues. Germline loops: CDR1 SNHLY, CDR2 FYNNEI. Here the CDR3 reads CASTQDRSRGGYTF. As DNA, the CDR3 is TGTGCCAGCACCCAAGACAGGTCAAGAGGTGGCTACACCTTC.

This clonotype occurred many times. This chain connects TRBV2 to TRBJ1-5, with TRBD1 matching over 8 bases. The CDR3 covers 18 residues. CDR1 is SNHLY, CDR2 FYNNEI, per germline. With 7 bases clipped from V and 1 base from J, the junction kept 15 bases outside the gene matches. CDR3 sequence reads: CASTARTGPQASNQPQHF. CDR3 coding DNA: TGTGCCAGCACGGCCAGGACAGGGCCTCAAGCGAGCAATCAGCCCCAGCATTTT.

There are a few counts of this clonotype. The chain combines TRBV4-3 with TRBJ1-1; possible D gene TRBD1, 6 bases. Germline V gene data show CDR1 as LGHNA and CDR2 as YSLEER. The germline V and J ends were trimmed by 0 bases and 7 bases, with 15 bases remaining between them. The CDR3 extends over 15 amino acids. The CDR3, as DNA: TGCGCCAGCAGCCAAGATATACGAGGGGGGGTTGAAGCTTTCTTT. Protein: CASSQDIRGGVEAFF.

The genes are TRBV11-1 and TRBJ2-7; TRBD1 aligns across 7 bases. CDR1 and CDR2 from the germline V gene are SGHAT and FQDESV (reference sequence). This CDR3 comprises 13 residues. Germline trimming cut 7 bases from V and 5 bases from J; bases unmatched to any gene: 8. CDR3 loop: CASTTGESHEQYF. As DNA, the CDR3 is TGTGCCAGCACTACAGGGGAGAGTCACGAGCAGTACTTC.